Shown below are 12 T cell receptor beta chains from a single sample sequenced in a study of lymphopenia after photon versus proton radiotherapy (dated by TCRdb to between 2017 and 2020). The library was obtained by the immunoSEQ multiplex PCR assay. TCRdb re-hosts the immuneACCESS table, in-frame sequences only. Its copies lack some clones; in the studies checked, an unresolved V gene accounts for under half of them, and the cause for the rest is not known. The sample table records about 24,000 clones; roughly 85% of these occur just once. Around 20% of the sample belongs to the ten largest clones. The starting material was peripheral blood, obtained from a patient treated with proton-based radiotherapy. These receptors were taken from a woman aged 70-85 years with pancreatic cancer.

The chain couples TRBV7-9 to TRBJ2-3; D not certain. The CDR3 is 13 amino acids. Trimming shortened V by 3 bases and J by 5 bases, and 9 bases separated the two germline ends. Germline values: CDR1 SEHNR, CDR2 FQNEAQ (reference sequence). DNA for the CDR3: TGTGCCAGCAGCTTCCCTGGGGTAGATACGCAGTATTTT. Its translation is CASSFPGVDTQYF.

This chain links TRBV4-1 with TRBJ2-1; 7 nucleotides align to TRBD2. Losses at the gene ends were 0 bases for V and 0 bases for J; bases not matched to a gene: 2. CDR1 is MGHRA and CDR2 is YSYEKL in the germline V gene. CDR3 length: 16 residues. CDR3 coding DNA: TGCGCCAGCAGCCAAGAGGGCGGGAGCTCCTACAATGAGCAGTTCTTC. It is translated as CASSQEGGSSYNEQFF.

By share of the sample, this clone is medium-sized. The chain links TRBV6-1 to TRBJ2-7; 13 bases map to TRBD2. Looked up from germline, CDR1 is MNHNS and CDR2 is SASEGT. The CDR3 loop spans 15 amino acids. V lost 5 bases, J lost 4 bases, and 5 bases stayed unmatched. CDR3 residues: CASSTGTSGTYEQYF. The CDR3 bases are TGTGCCAGCAGTACCGGGACTAGCGGGACTTACGAGCAGTACTTC.

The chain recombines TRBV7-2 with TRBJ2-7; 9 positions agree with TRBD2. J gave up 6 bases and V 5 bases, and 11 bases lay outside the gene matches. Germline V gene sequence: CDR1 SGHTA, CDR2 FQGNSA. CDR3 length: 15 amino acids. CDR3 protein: CASSGGAGGRAEQYF. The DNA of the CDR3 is TGTGCCAGCAGCGGAGGAGCGGGAGGAAGGGCCGAGCAGTACTTC.

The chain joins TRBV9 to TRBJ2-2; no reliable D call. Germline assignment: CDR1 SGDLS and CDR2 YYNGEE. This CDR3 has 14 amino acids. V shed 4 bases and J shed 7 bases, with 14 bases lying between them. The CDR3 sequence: CASSLLTVDGELFF. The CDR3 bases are TGTGCCAGCAGCTTGTTAACAGTGGACGGGGAGCTGTTTTTT. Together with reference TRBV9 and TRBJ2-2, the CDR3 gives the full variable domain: DSGVTQTPKHLITATGQRVTLRCSPRSGDLSVYWYQQSLDQGLQFLIQYYNGEERAKGNILERFSAQQFPDLHSELNLSSLELGDSALYFCASSLLTVDGELFFGEGSRLTVL.

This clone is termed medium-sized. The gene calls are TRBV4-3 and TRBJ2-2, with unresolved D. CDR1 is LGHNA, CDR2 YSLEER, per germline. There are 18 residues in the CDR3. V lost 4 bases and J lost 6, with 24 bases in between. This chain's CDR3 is CASSPSTWLEFEAGELFF. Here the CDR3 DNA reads TGCGCCAGCAGCCCCAGCACATGGCTGGAGTTTGAGGCCGGGGAGCTGTTTTTT.

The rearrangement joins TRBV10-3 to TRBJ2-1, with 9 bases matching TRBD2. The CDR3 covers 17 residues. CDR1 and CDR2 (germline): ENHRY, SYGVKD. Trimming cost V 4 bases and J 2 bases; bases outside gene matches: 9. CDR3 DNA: TGTGCCATCAGTGGAGTGGGTAGCGGGAGACCCTACAATGAGCAGTTCTTC. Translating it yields CAISGVGSGRPYNEQFF.

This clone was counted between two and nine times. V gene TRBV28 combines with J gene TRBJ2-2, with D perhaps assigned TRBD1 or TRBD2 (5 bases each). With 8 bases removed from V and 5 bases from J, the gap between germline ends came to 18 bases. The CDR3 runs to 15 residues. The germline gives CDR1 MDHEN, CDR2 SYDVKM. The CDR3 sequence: CASALLGDGTGELFF. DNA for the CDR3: TGTGCCAGCGCCCTACTGGGGGATGGGACCGGGGAGCTGTTTTTT. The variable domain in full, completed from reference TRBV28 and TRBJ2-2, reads DVKVTQSSRYLVKRTGEKVFLECVQDMDHENMFWYRQDPGLGLRLIYFSYDVKMKEKGDIPEGYSVSREKKERFSLILESASTNQTSMYLCASALLGDGTGELFFGEGSRLTVL.

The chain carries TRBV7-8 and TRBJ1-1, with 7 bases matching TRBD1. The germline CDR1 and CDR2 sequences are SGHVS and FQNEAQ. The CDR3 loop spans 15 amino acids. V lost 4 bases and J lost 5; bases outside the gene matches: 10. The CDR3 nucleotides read TGTGCCAGCAGCTATTTTGACAGGGTTGGAACTGAAGCTTTCTTT. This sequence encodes CASSYFDRVGTEAFF.

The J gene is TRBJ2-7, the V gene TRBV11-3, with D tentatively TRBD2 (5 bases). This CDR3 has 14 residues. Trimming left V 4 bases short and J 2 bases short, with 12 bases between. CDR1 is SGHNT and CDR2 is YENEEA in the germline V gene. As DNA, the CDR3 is TGTGCCAGCAGCTCCTATAGCGCCACCTACGAGCAGTACTTC. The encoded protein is CASSSYSATYEQYF.

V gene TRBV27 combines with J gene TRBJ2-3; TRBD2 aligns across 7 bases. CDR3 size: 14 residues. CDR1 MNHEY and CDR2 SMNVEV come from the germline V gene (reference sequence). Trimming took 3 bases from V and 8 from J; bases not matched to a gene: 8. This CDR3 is CASSLKDGGSTQYF. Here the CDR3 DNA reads TGTGCCAGCAGTTTGAAGGACGGGGGGAGTACGCAGTATTTT.

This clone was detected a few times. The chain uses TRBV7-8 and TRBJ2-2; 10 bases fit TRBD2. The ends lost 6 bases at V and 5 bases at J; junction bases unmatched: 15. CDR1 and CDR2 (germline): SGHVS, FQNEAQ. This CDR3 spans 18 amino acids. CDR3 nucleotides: TGTGCCAGCAGTTCGAGGGGTCTAGCGGGAGTCGGGACCGGGGAGCTGTTTTTT. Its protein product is CASSSRGLAGVGTGELFF.